What follows are 15 T cell receptor beta chains derived from one specimen sequenced in a study of cytomegalovirus exposure and HLA in healthy donors. Primers included in the PCR were 60 Vbeta and 13 Jbeta primers. TCRdb's copy holds only in-frame clones and misses some; the assay was immunoSEQ multiplex PCR. The sample has 85,000 to 110,000 clones, around 76% seen once. Source material: PBMCs. The receptors derive from a woman aged 18-30 years in good health and CMV-seropositive.

The chain links TRBV5-1 to TRBJ2-7; D is uncertain. The V and J ends lost 1 base and 7 bases respectively, with 18 bases between them. The CDR3 sequence is 15 residues long. Per the germline V gene, CDR1 is SGHRS and CDR2 is YFSETQ. CDR3 sequence reads: CASSLISGTVREQYF. Here the CDR3 DNA reads TGCGCCAGCAGCTTGATTTCAGGTACCGTCCGGGAGCAGTACTTC.

This chain joins TRBV27 and TRBJ1-6, with D unclear. The CDR3 totals 13 residues. Looked up from germline, CDR1 is MNHEY and CDR2 is SMNVEV (reference sequence). Trimming took off 6 bases at V and 8 bases at J, with 11 bases between the two ends. The CDR3 spells CASSRGLDSPLHF. The CDR3 DNA reads as TGTGCCAGCAGCCGCGGACTGGATTCACCCCTCCACTTT.

DNA of the CDR3: TGTGCCAGCTCACCGGACAGGAGTAACTATGGCTACACCTTC. Encoded protein: CASSPDRSNYGYTF. V gene TRBV18 combines with J gene TRBJ1-2, with 7 nucleotides matching TRBD1. Per germline, CDR1 KGHSH and CDR2 LQKENI. Trimming cost V 3 bases and J 1 base; bases outside gene matches: 2. The CDR3 extends over 14 amino acids.

This clone was seen more than once but under ten times. The chain recombines TRBV7-9 with TRBJ2-1, with 8 bases aligning to TRBD2. This CDR3 spans 15 amino acids. Germline V gives CDR1 SEHNR, CDR2 FQNEAQ (reference sequence). The trim removed 2 bases at V and 7 bases at J, leaving 7 bases unmatched. The CDR3 nucleotides are TGTGCCAGCAGCTTAACTAGCGGCCTTGGGAATGAGCAGTTCTTC. This encodes CASSLTSGLGNEQFF.

V gene TRBV7-8 combines with J gene TRBJ1-4, with D perhaps matching TRBD1 (6 bases). CDR1 is SGHVS and CDR2 is FQNEAQ in the germline V gene. The V end was cut by 5 bases, the J end by 4 bases, with 14 bases between. The CDR3 loop spans 15 amino acids. The CDR3 coding sequence is TGTGCCAGCAGCCAAGGGGGGGCCGATAATGAAAAACTGTTTTTT. It yields the protein CASSQGGADNEKLFF.

The chain is built from TRBV25-1 and TRBJ1-4; no definite D call. V was clipped by 6 bases and J by 8 bases, with 13 bases between them. The CDR3 is made up of 13 amino acids. The germline CDR1 and CDR2 sequences are MGHDK and SYGVNS. The CDR3 DNA is TGTGCCAGCAGCCCTCAAAATCGGGAAAAACTGTTTTTT. It yields the protein CASSPQNREKLFF.

The chain employs TRBV5-8 and TRBJ2-1, with D perhaps matching TRBD2 (7 bases). There are 17 residues in the CDR3. With 2 bases removed from V and 0 bases from J, the gap between germline ends came to 15 bases. Germline CDR1 reads SGHTS; CDR2 reads YDEGEE. This CDR3 reads CASSLVAGARSYNEQFF. The CDR3 coding sequence is TGTGCCAGCAGCTTAGTTGCGGGGGCGCGCTCCTACAATGAGCAGTTCTTC.

V usage is TRBV9 and J usage is TRBJ2-1; 10 bases are a match to TRBD2. Germline CDR1 and CDR2: SGDLS and YYNGEE. The CDR3 consists of 18 residues. Trimming took 4 bases from V and 2 from J; bases not matched to a gene: 12. As DNA, the CDR3 is TGTGCCAGCAGCCTCCAGCAAGCGAGCGGGGGGGCCTACAATGAGCAGTTCTTC. This gives the protein CASSLQQASGGAYNEQFF.

The chain has TRBV18 and TRBJ1-5; maybe TRBD1 (5 bases). The CDR3 is 13 amino acids. Germline V gene lookup returns CDR1 KGHSH and CDR2 LQKENI. Between the trimmed V and J ends, which lost 3 bases and 6 bases, there was a span of 9 bases. CDR3 amino acids: CASSPGGRQPQHF. The CDR3 nucleotides read TGTGCCAGCTCACCGGGGGGTCGTCAGCCCCAGCATTTT.

V is TRBV9 and J is TRBJ2-3; perhaps TRBD2 as D (6 bases). The CDR3 has 18 residues. The V end was cut by 5 bases, the J end by 1 base, with 23 bases between. The germline V gene encodes CDR1 SGDLS and CDR2 YYNGEE. DNA of the CDR3: TGTGCCAGCAGTCCGGAGGGGCTACGGGGCGGGCGCACAGATACGCAGTATTTT. Its protein is CASSPEGLRGGRTDTQYF.

The chain combines TRBV7-9 with TRBJ1-5; possibly TRBD1 for D (6 bases). The CDR3 totals 17 residues. The germline V gene has CDR1 SEHNR and CDR2 FQNEAQ (reference sequence). Between the trimmed V and J ends, which lost 5 bases and 4 bases, there was a span of 21 bases. As DNA, the CDR3 is TGTGCCAGCAGCCCAATATCCCCAAGGGGGGGGAATCAGCCCCAGCATTTT. Its translation is CASSPISPRGGNQPQHF.

This chain uses TRBV5-1 with TRBJ2-2, with 8 positions matching TRBD1. This CDR3 contains 13 residues. Germline V lookup: CDR1 SGHRS, CDR2 YFSETQ. The CDR3: CATRTGSTGELFF. The CDR3 DNA follows: TGCGCTACCCGGACAGGGTCCACCGGGGAGCTGTTTTTT.

This clone showed up just once. This chain joins TRBV2 and TRBJ1-5; the D is unclear. This CDR3 region has 13 residues. V gave up 7 bases and J gave up 0 bases, with 7 bases separating them. The germline V gene has CDR1 SNHLY and CDR2 FYNNEI. The CDR3 sequence is CASKGDSNQPQHF. CDR3 DNA sequence: TGTGCCAGCAAGGGAGATAGCAATCAGCCCCAGCATTTT.

In this sample, this clone turned up once. The CDR3 nucleotides read TGTGCCAGCAGCTTGGTGAGGGGGCCCCAAGAGACCCAGTACTTC. It translates to CASSLVRGPQETQYF. The V gene is TRBV5-4, the J gene TRBJ2-5, with TRBD1 identical over 7 bases. Unmatched junction bases numbered 3, after V lost 0 bases and J lost 1 base. Germline V CDR1 and CDR2: SGHNT, YYREEE (reference sequence). The CDR3 has 15 amino acids.

The chain has TRBV5-1 and TRBJ2-7, with 7 nucleotides matching TRBD1. V lost 4 bases to trimming and J lost 6 bases; unmatched junction nucleotides: 4. The CDR3 is 12 residues long. Per the germline V gene, CDR1 is SGHRS and CDR2 is YFSETQ. This CDR3 reads CASSGYRGEQYF. CDR3 coding DNA: TGCGCCAGCAGCGGCTACAGGGGCGAGCAGTACTTC.